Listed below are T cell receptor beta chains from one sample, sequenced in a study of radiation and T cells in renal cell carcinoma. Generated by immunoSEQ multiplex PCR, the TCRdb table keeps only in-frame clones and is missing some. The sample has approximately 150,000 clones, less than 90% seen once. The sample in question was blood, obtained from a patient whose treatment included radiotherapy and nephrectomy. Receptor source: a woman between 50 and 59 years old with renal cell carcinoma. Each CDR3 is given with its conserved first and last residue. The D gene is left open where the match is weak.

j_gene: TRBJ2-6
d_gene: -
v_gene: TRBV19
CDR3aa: CASSSSREIAGANVLTF

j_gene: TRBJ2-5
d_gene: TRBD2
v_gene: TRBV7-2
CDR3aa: CASSLNSGRAEETQYF

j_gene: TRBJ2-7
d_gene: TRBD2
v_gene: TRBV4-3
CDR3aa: CASSQGLAGSYEQYF

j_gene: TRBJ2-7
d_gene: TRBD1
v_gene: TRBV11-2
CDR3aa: CASSSRQGEAYEQYF

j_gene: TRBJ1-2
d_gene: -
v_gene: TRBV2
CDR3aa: CASPQMEGSYTF

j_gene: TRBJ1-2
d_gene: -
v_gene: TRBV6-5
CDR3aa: CASSPTGQSNYGYTF

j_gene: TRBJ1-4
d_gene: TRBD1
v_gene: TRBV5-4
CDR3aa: CASSFRDSNEKLFF

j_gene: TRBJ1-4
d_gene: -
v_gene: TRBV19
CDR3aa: CASSIQAYEKLFF

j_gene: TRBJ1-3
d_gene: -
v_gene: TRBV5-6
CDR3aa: CASSLKGSGNTIYF

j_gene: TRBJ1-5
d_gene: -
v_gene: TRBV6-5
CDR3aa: CASSYGSVGQPQHF

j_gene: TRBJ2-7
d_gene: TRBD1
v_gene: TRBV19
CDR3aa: CASSPLTGGGEQYF

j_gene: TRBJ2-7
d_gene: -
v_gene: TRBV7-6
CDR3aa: CASSLGEYEQYF

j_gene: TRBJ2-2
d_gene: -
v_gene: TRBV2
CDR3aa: CATRSGGGGTGELFF

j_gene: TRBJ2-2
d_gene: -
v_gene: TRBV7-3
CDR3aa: CASSLSGAWSGELFF

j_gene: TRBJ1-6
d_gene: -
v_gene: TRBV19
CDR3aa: CASSIDTSYNSPLHF

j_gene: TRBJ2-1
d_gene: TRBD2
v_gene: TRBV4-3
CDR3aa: CASSLLAGGYNEQFF

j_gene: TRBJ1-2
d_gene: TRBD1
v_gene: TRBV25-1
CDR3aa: CASSDDFRGNGYTF

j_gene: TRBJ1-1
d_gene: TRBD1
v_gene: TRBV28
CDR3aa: CASIDRGLFTEAFF

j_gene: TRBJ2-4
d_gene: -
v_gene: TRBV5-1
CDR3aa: CASSLNQNIQYF

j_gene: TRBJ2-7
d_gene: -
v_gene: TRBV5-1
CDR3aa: CASSLEGIEQYF

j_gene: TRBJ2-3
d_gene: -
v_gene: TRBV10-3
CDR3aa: CAISESTGTQYF

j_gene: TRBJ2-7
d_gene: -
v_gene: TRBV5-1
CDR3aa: CASMGTDVVGQYF

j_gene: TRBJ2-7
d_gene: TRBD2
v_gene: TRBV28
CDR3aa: CASGPSGGFHEQYF

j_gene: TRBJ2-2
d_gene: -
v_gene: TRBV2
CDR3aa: CASLAQGNTGELFF

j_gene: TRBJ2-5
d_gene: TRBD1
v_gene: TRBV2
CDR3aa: CASKGTVTRETQYF

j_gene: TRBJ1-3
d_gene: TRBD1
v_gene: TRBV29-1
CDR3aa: CSVGQGGSGNTIYF

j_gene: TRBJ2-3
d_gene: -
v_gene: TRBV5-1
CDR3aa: CASSLESGIGVATQYF